Sequencing of this TCR beta chain was carried out in a study of CD8 T cells in ankylosing spondylitis. Overall study findings and caveats: As reported, disease-linked clones showed significant enrichment in matched ankylosing spondylitis synovial fluid. In ankylosing spondylitis blood, a motif of roughly eight highly homologous TCR beta variants appeared characteristic.

The CDR3 consists of 15 residues. Germline CDR1 and CDR2: SGHTA and FQGNSA. Trimming took off 5 bases at V and 0 bases at J, with 11 bases between the two ends. TCRdb used MiXCR to reprocess the 5' RACE reads, holding one entry per CDR3 protein. The table shows 130,000 or so distinct CDR3 sequences, with over 9.5% occurring only once. This clonotype was observed many times. Its antigen is unidentified. Sequenced input: blood, either unsorted or a sorted T cell fraction (not recorded which). The rearrangement links TRBV7-2 to TRBJ1-3; D gene uncertain. This TCR derives from a female donor with ankylosing spondylitis or in good health (not recorded which). The CDR3 spells CASSGYRDSGNTIYF. The CDR3 DNA follows: TGTGCCAGCAGCGGATACCGGGACTCTGGAAACACCATATATTTT.